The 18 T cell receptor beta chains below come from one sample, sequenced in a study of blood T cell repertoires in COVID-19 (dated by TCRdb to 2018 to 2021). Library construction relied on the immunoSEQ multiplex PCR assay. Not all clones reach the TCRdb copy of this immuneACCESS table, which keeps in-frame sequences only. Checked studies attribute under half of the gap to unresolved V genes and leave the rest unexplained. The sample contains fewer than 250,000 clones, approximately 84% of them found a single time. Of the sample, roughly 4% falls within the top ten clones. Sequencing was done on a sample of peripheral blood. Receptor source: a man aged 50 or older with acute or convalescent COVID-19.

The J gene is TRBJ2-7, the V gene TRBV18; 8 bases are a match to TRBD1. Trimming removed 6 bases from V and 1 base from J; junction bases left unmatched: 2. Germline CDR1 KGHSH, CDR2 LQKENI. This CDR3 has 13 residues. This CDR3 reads CASSGQGSYEQYF. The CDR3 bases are TGTGCCAGCTCCGGACAGGGTTCCTACGAGCAGTACTTC.

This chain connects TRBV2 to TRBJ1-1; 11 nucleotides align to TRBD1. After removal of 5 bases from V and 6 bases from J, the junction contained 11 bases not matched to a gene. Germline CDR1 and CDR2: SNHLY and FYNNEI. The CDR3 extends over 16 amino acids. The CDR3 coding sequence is TGTGCCAGCAGTCGGGACAGGGGGTCCTCCAGGGCTGAAGCTTTCTTT. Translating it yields CASSRDRGSSRAEAFF. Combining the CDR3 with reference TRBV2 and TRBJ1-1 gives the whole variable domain EPEVTQTPSHQVTQMGQEVILRCVPISNHLYFYWYRQILGQKVEFLVSFYNNEISEKSEIFDDQFSVERPDGSNFTLKIRSTKLEDSAMYFCASSRDRGSSRAEAFFGQGTRLTVV.

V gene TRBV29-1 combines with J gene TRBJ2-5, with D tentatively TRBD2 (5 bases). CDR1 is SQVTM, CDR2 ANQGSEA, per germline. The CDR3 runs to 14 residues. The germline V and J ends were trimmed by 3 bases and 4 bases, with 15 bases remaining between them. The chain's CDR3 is CSVDGIDILETQYF. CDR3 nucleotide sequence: TGCAGCGTTGACGGGATTGACATTCTAGAGACCCAGTACTTC. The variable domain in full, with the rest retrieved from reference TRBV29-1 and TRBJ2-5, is SAVISQKPSRDICQRGTSLTIQCQVDSQVTMMFWYRQQPGQSLTLIATANQGSEATYESGFVIDKFPISRPNLTFSTLTVSNMSPEDSSIYLCSVDGIDILETQYFGPGTRLLVL.

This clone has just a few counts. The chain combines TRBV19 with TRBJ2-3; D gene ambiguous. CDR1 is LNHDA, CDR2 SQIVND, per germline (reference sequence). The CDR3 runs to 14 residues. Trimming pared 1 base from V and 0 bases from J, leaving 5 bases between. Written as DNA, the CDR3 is TGTGCCAGTAGTATAGGCAGGAGCACAGATACGCAGTATTTT. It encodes CASSIGRSTDTQYF.

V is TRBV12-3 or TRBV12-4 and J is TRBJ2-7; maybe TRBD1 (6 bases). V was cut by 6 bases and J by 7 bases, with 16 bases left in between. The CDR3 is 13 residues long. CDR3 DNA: TGTGCCAGCAGCCAGGGGTTTGTGAGAGAGCAGTACTTC. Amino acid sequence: CASSQGFVREQYF.

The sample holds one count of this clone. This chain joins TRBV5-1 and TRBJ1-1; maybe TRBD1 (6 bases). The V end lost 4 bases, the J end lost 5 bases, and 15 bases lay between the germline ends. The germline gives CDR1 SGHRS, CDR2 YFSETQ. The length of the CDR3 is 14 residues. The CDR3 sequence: CASSRYDTGTEAFF. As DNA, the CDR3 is TGCGCCAGCAGCCGTTATGATACAGGGACTGAAGCTTTCTTT.

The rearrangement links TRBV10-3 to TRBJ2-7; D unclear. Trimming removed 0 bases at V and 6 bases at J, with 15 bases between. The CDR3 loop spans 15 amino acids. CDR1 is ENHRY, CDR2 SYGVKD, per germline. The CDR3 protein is CAISESGLGVGEQYF. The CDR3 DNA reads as TGTGCCATCAGTGAGTCTGGGTTGGGCGTCGGCGAGCAGTACTTC.

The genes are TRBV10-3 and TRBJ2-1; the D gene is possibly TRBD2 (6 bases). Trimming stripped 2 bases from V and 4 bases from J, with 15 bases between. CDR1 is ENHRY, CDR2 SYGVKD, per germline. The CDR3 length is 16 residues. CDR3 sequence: CAISETAGKGYNEQFF. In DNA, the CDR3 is TGTGCCATCAGTGAGACGGCGGGGAAGGGGTACAATGAGCAGTTCTTC.

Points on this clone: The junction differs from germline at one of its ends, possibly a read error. The CDR3 nucleotides read TGCGGGGTTGGGCCTAGCAATCAGCCCCAGCATTTT. It encodes CGVGPSNQPQHF. The chain carries TRBV2 and TRBJ1-5; D is uncertain. Germline assignment: CDR1 SNHLY and CDR2 FYNNEI. The CDR3 has 12 residues.

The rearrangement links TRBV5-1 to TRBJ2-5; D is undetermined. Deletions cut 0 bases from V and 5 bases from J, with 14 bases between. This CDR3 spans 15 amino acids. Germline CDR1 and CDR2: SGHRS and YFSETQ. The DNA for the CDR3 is TGCGCCAGCAGCTTGGAGGTCAGGCAATGGGAGACCCAGTACTTC. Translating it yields CASSLEVRQWETQYF.

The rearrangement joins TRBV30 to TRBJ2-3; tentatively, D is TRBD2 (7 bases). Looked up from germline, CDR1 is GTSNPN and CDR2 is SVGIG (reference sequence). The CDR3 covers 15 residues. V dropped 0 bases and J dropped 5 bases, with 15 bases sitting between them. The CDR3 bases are TGTGCCTGGAGTGTCTTAGGGGGAGGGCGAGATACGCAGTATTTT. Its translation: CAWSVLGGGRDTQYF.

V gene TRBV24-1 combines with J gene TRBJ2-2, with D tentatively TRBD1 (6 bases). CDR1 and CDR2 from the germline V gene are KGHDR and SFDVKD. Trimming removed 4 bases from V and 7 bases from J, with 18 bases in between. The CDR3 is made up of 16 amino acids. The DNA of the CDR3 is TGTGCCACCAGTGACCTGGACAGCGGACCCAGCGGGGAGCTGTTTTTT. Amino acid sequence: CATSDLDSGPSGELFF.

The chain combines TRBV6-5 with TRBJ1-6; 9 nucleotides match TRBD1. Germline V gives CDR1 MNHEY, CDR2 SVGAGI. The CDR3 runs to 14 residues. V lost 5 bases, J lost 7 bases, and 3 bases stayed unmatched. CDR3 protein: CASSPGQGNSPLHF. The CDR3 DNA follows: TGTGCCAGCAGTCCGGGACAGGGCAATTCACCCCTCCACTTT.

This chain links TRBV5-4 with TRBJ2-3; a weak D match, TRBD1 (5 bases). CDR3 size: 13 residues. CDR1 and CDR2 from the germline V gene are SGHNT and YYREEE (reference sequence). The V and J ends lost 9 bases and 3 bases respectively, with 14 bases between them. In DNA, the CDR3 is TGTGCCATCCCGGCAGGGTTGACAGATACGCAGTATTTT. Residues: CAIPAGLTDTQYF. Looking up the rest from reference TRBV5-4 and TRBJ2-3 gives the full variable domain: ETGVTQSPTHLIKTRGQQVTLRCSSQSGHNTVSWYQQALGQGPQFIFQYYREEENGRGNFPPRFSGLQFPNYSSELNVNALELDDSALYLCAIPAGLTDTQYFGPGTRLTVL.

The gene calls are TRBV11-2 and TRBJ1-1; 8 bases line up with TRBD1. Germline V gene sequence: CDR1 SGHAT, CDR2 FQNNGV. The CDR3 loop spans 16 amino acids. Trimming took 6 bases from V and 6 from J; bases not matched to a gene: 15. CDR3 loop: CASSRTGGPGRAEAFF. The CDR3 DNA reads TGTGCCAGCAGTCGAACAGGGGGACCTGGTCGCGCTGAAGCTTTCTTT.

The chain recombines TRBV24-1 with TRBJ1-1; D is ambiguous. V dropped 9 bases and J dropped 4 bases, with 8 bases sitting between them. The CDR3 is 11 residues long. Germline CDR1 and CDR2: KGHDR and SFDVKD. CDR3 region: CATGRGTEAFF. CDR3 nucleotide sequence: TGTGCCACCGGCCGGGGCACTGAAGCTTTCTTT.

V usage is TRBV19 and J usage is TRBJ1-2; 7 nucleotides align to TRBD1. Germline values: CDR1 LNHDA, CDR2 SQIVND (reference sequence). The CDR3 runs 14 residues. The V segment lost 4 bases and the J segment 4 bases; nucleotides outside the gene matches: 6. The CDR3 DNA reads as TGTGCCAGTAGTAAGGGGACAGACAGCTATGGCTACACCTTC. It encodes CASSKGTDSYGYTF.

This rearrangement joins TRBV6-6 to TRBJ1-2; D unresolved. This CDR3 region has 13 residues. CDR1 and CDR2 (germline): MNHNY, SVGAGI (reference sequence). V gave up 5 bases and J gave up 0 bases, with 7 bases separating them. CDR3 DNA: TGTGCCAGCAGTACCGGGACTAACTATGGCTACACCTTC. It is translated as CASSTGTNYGYTF.